This T cell receptor beta chain was recovered during a study of cytomegalovirus exposure and HLA in healthy donors. This CDR3 region has 16 residues. Trimming took off 2 bases at V and 1 base at J, with 10 bases between the two ends. CDR1 SGHRS and CDR2 YFSETQ come from the germline V gene. TCRdb keeps only in-frame clones here, not all; method: immunoSEQ multiplex PCR. Here the sample spans about 130,000 clones, roughly 86% being singletons. The specimen was PBMCs. This chain links TRBV5-1 with TRBJ2-6; possibly TRBD2 for D (6 bases). The source is a man younger than 40 in good health and CMV-seronegative. This CDR3 is CASSFSAGSGANVLTF. CDR3 in DNA: TGCGCCAGCAGCTTCAGCGCGGGATCTGGGGCCAACGTCCTGACTTTC.